This TCR beta chain derives from a study of cytomegalovirus exposure and HLA in healthy donors. Across the study: The roughly 130 validation repertoires used the same platform as the approximately 700 first-cohort repertoires (as reported by a later analysis). Findings of the study overall: Reports credit the classifier with highly specific, highly sensitive diagnosis of cytomegalovirus status. It was found in a later analysis that first-cohort TCR clusters tended to co-occur in the 120 validation repertoires. There were fewer than 200 TCR beta chains listed as cytomegalovirus-associated.

Regarding this clone: Its matching antigen is unknown.

The length of the CDR3 is 14 residues. The V end lost 3 bases, the J end lost 3 bases, and 11 bases lay between the germline ends. CDR1 is MNHEY, CDR2 SMNVEV, per germline (reference sequence). Data came from immunoSEQ multiplex PCR; TCRdb stores just in-frame clones and leaves some out. In the table there are approximately 65,000 clones, about 95% of which are singletons. This TCR came from a woman aged 18-29 years in good health and CMV-seronegative. Source material: PBMCs. The chain is built from TRBV27 and TRBJ1-1; D call uncertain. CDR3 coding DNA: TGTGCCAGCAGTTTGAGAGCGGTTGACACTGAAGCTTTCTTT. It translates to CASSLRAVDTEAFF.